The TCR beta chain under discussion was sequenced for a study of monozygotic twins with inflammatory bowel disease. Whole-study results and caveats: Patient repertoires may carry noise from differing immunosuppressive treatments. Twin concordance left repertoire similarity unchanged, with limited power a possible explanation for this lack of difference.

TCRdb processed the 5' RACE reads again and assigns one entry to each CDR3 protein, with no DNA. The specimen's table records under 150,000 distinct CDR3 sequences. This CDR3 is built from 14 residues. Of note for this clonotype: Its specificity is not known.

The sequenced material came from blood. The source of this sequence is a human donor with ulcerative colitis or Crohn's disease, or a healthy co-twin of an affected twin (not recorded which). The chain employs TRBV12-3 or TRBV12-4 and TRBJ1-2; TCRdb's D gene call, TRBD1, goes unchecked for lack of DNA. This CDR3 is CASSLGQGAVGYTF.